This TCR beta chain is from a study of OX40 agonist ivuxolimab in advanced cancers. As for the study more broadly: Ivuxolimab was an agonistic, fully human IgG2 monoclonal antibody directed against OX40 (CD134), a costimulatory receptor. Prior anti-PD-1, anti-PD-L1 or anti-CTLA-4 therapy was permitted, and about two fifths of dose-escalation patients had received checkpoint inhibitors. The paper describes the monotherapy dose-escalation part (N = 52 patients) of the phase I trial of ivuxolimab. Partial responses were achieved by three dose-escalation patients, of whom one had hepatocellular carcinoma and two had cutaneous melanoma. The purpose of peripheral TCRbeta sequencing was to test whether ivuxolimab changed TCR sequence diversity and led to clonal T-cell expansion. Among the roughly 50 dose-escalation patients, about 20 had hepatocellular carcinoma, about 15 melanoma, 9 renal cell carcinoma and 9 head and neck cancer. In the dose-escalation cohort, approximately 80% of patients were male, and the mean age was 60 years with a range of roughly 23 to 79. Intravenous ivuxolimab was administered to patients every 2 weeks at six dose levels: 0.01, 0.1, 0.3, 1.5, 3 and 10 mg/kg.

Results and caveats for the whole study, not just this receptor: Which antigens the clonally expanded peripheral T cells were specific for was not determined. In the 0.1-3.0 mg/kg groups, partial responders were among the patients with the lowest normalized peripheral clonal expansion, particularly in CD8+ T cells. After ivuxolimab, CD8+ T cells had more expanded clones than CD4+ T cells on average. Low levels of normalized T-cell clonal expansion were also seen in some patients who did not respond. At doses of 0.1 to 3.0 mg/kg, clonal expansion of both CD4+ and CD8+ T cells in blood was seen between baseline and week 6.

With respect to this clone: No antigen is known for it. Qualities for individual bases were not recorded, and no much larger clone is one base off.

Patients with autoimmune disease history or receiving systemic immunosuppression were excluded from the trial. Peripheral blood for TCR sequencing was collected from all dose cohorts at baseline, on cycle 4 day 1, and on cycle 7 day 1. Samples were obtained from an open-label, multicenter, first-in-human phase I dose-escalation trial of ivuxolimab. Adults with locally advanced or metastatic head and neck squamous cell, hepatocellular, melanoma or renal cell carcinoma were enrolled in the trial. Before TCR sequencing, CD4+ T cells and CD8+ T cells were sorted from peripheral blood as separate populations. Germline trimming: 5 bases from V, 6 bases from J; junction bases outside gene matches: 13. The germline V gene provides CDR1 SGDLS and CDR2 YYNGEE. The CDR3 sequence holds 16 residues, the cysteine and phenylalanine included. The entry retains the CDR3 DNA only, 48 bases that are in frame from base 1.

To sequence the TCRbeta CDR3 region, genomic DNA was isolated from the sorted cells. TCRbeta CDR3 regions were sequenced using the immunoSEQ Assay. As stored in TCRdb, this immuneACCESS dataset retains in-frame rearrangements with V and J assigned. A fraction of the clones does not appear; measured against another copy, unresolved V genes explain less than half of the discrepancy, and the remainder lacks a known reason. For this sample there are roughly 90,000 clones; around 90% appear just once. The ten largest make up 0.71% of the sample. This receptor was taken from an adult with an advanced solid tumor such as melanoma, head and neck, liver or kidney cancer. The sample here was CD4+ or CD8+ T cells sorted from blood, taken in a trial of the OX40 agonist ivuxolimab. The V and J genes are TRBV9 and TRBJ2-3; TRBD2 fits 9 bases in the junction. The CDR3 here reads CASSETGAGGADTQYF. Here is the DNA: TGTGCCAGCAGTGAAACTGGAGCGGGGGGTGCGGATACGCAGTATTTT. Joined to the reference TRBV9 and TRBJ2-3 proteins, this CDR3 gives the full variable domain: DSGVTQTPKHLITATGQRVTLRCSPRSGDLSVYWYQQSLDQGLQFLIQYYNGEERAKGNILERFSAQQFPDLHSELNLSSLELGDSALYFCASSETGAGGADTQYFGPGTRLTVL.